Listed here are 8 T cell receptor beta chains from one sample, sequenced in a study of cytomegalovirus exposure and HLA in healthy donors. Primers included in the PCR were 60 Vbeta and 13 Jbeta primers. Sequencing was performed with immunoSEQ multiplex PCR; in TCRdb, only in-frame clones are kept and a portion is missing. This table has roughly 130,000 clones, roughly 84% appearing once. The specimen was PBMCs. The source of these receptors is a boy aged 5-17 years in good health and CMV-seronegative.

V usage is TRBV7-8 and J usage is TRBJ1-2; no clear D. CDR1 and CDR2 from the germline V gene are SGHVS and FQNEAQ. The CDR3 loop spans 14 amino acids. Trimming left V 5 bases short and J 5 bases short, with 15 bases between. CDR3: CASSPREGWYGYTF. The CDR3 DNA follows: TGTGCCAGCAGCCCCCGGGAGGGTTGGTATGGCTACACCTTC.

The V gene is TRBV5-1, the J gene TRBJ1-3; 7 bases fit TRBD1. The CDR3 covers 14 residues. With V trimmed by 0 bases and J by 8 bases, 5 bases remained unmatched. The germline CDR1 and CDR2 sequences are SGHRS and YFSETQ. The DNA for the CDR3 is TGCGCCAGCAGCTTGGCGACAGGGTTAGACACCATATATTTT. Its translation: CASSLATGLDTIYF.

V and J are TRBV11-2 and TRBJ2-1, with 7 nucleotides matching TRBD2. Germline-derived CDR1 and CDR2 are SGHAT and FQNNGV. The CDR3 extends over 15 amino acids. After removal of 4 bases from V and 6 bases from J, the junction contained 9 bases not matched to a gene. The CDR3 reads CASSSGGSYPNEQFF. In nucleotides, the CDR3 is TGTGCCAGCAGCTCCGGGGGGAGTTACCCCAATGAGCAGTTCTTC.

This CDR3 is CASSPPAEDNEKLFF. The CDR3 DNA reads as TGTGCCAGCAGCCCCCCGGCGGAGGATAATGAAAAACTGTTTTTT. The chain carries TRBV7-9 and TRBJ1-4; unclear D gene. V lost 5 bases to trimming and J lost 4 bases, with 14 bases between them. Germline CDR1 SEHNR, CDR2 FQNEAQ (reference sequence). The CDR3 consists of 15 residues. The full variable domain, its missing parts supplied by reference TRBV7-9 and TRBJ1-4, is DTGVSQNPRHKITKRGQNVTFRCDPISEHNRLYWYRQTLGQGPEFLTYFQNEAQLEKSRLLSDRFSAERPKGSFSTLEIQRTEQGDSAMYLCASSPPAEDNEKLFFGSGTQLSVL.

The rearrangement joins TRBV6-1 to TRBJ1-1, with 8 nucleotides matching TRBD1. Germline V gene lookup returns CDR1 MNHNS and CDR2 SASEGT. This CDR3 has 15 amino acids. Germline trimming cut 5 bases from V and 2 bases from J; bases unmatched to any gene: 7. CDR3 sequence reads: CASSPSGTGNTEAFF. In DNA form, the CDR3 reads TGTGCCAGCAGTCCCTCTGGGACAGGAAACACTGAAGCTTTCTTT.

This chain joins TRBV13 and TRBJ1-3; 7 bases fit TRBD1. Unmatched junction bases numbered 3, after V lost 3 bases and J lost 4 bases. The CDR3 is 14 amino acids. The V gene's germline CDR1 is PRHDT and CDR2 FYEKMQ (reference sequence). The CDR3: CASSFGQEGNTIYF. CDR3 nucleotide sequence: TGTGCCAGCAGCTTCGGACAGGAGGGAAACACCATATATTTT.

V is TRBV29-1 and J is TRBJ2-1, with 7 positions matching TRBD2. Germline trimming cut 3 bases from V and 1 base from J; bases unmatched to any gene: 3. Germline CDR1 SQVTM, CDR2 ANQGSEA. The CDR3 sequence is 14 residues long. The CDR3 sequence: CSVETAGSYNEQFF. CDR3 DNA: TGCAGCGTTGAGACAGCGGGGTCCTACAATGAGCAGTTCTTC.

This chain links TRBV15 with TRBJ2-3; TRBD2 agrees at 13 bases. The V and J ends lost 1 base and 3 bases, in that order; junction bases with no gene match: 4. This CDR3 region has 17 residues. CDR1 and CDR2 (germline): LNHNV, YYDKDF (reference sequence). CDR3 in amino acids: CATSRVPGLAGTDTQYF. CDR3 DNA: TGTGCCACCAGCAGAGTCCCGGGACTAGCGGGGACAGATACGCAGTATTTT.